One and the same sample provided the 10 T cell receptor beta chains below, sequenced in a study of blood T cells in healthy people across ages. Through a sample-barcoded 5' primer and a J-beta primer mix, a second PCR was run for roughly 6 to 11 cycles. In TCRdb, the 5' RACE reads were re-called with MiXCR into one record per CDR3 protein. This sample carries approximately 800,000 distinct CDR3 sequences, less than 70% of them seen once, and the ten largest clones take about two fifths. Sequencing was performed on blood. Every receptor here comes from an elderly man in good health.

CDR3 bases: TGTGCCAGCAAGACAGGGTTAGGGGAGCAGTTCTTC. It encodes CASKTGLGEQFF. This rearrangement joins TRBV7-2 to TRBJ2-1; 7 bases line up with TRBD1. This CDR3 comprises 12 residues. Germline V CDR1 and CDR2: SGHTA, FQGNSA. With V trimmed by 7 bases and J by 10 bases, 7 bases remained unmatched.

This clonotype was seen only a few times. The chain employs TRBV29-1 and TRBJ2-5, with D unresolved. There are 12 residues in the CDR3. Per the germline V gene, CDR1 is SQVTM and CDR2 is ANQGSEA. Trimming removed 6 bases at V and 11 bases at J, with 19 bases between. The chain's CDR3 is CSVGRDNNEQYF. DNA for the CDR3: TGCAGCGTGGGTAGGGATAATAATGAGCAGTACTTC.

This clonotype was seen just once. This chain links TRBV18 with TRBJ2-1, with 12 bases that match TRBD2. The J call may be in error: the DNA end matches TRBJ2-7 better. Germline V gene lookup returns CDR1 KGHSH and CDR2 LQKENI. The CDR3 length is 18 residues. The CDR3 DNA follows: TGTGCCAGCTCACCGGTGCTGACTAGCGGGAGCTCCTACAATGAGCAGTACTTC. Translated, it gives CASSPVLTSGSSYNEQYF.

This chain connects TRBV20-1 to TRBJ2-1; the D is unclear. The V gene's germline CDR1 is DFQATT and CDR2 SNEGSKA (reference sequence). V lost 5 bases to trimming and J lost 3 bases, with 5 bases between them. The CDR3 consists of 11 residues. The DNA for the CDR3 is TGCAGTGCTGACGACTACAATGAGCAGTTCTTC. Its protein product is CSADDYNEQFF.

CDR3 sequence (DNA): TGTGCCAGCAGCCAAGCGGGACAGGGGGCTTACAATGAGCAGTACTTC. This sequence encodes CASSQAGQGAYNEQYF. This chain uses TRBV4-2 with TRBJ2-1, with 12 positions matching TRBD1. TRBJ2-7 explains the end of the DNA better; the J call may be wrong. Germline CDR1 reads LGHNA; CDR2 reads YNFKEQ. CDR3 length equals 16 residues.

On this clonotype itself: One end of the junction fails to match germline, which may point to a read error. The V gene is TRBV6-5, the J gene TRBJ2-6; D is possibly TRBD2 (5 bases). Germline lookup yields CDR1 MNHEY and CDR2 SVGAGI. This CDR3 is 15 amino acids long. CDR3 in DNA: TGTGCCAGCAGTTACTCGGACTCTGTGGCCAACGTCCTGACTTTC. Its protein product is CASSYSDSVANVLTF.

The genes are TRBV20-1 and TRBJ2-5; 13 bases fit TRBD2. The J segment lost 2 bases and the V segment lost 6 bases, leaving 6 bases of the junction unmatched. CDR3 length equals 15 residues. Germline V gives CDR1 DFQATT, CDR2 SNEGSKA (reference sequence). CDR3 nucleotides: TGCAGTGCAAGTAGGACTAGCGGGAGACAAGAGACCCAGTACTTC. Protein sequence: CSASRTSGRQETQYF.

This clonotype was picked up many times. V and J are TRBV29-1 and TRBJ2-3; TRBD2 matches 11 bases. Per germline, CDR1 SQVTM and CDR2 ANQGSEA. The CDR3 totals 13 residues. After removal of 4 bases from V and 14 bases from J, the junction contained 11 bases not matched to a gene. The CDR3 sequence: CSVVVSGRGYAYF. In DNA, the CDR3 is TGCAGCGTTGTAGTTAGCGGGAGGGGATACGCGTATTTT.

The chain has TRBV10-3 and TRBJ2-1, with TRBD2 identical over 10 bases. V gave up 6 bases and J gave up 1 base; unmatched junction bases: 6. From germline, CDR1 is ENHRY and CDR2 SYGVKD. CDR3 length equals 16 residues. The CDR3, as DNA: TGTGCCATCAGGAAGACTAGCGGGTGGTCCTACAATGAGCAGTTCTTC. As protein: CAIRKTSGWSYNEQFF.

This clonotype has just a few counts. CDR3: CASSEAQSEQYF. DNA of the CDR3: TGTGCCAGCAGTGAAGCACAAAGCGAGCAGTACTTC. This chain uses TRBV2 with TRBJ2-7, with D uncertain. The germline CDR1 and CDR2 sequences are SNHLY and FYNNEI. Trimming stripped 0 bases from V and 6 bases from J, with 6 bases between. This CDR3 comprises 12 residues.